These 26 T cell receptor beta chains share one sample of origin, sequenced in a study of CD8+ T cells in alopecia areata. Described treatment: oral pan-JAK inhibitor, 5-10 mg twice daily. Extraction of RNA preceded its reverse transcription into cDNA, which served as the sequencing template. Assay used: immunoSEQ multiplex PCR; TCRdb lists only in-frame clones, some missing. The table includes 200,000 to 250,000 clones, around two fifths detected once. The source was CD4+ T cells sorted from blood, collected at approximately week 34, from a patient treated with tofacitinib. The receptors come from a human donor with alopecia areata.

The chain recombines TRBV6-1 with TRBJ1-2; D unresolved. The CDR3 totals 14 residues. The V gene's germline CDR1 is MNHNS and CDR2 SASEGT. Trimming stripped 10 bases from V and 2 bases from J, with 17 bases between. The CDR3 DNA reads TGTGCCACCCGAAGCGACTTCCCGAACTATGGCTACACCTTC. Amino acids: CATRSDFPNYGYTF.

The gene calls are TRBV30 and TRBJ1-5, with TRBD1 matching 7 bases. Per germline, CDR1 GTSNPN and CDR2 SVGIG (reference sequence). Germline trimming cut 0 bases from V and 5 bases from J; bases unmatched to any gene: 10. This CDR3 has 16 amino acids. The DNA of the CDR3 is TGTGCCTGGAGTGTAGGAAGGAGAGGGGGCTATCAGCCCCAGCATTTT. Residues: CAWSVGRRGGYQPQHF. Based on the CDR3 plus reference TRBV30 and TRBJ1-5, the full variable domain is SQTIHQWPATLVQPVGSPLSLECTVEGTSNPNLYWYRQAAGRGLQLLFYSVGIGQISSEVPQNLSASRPQDRQFILSSKKLLLSDSGFYLCAWSVGRRGGYQPQHFGDGTRLSIL.

V gene TRBV6-5 combines with J gene TRBJ1-5; 9 positions agree with TRBD1. The junction had 3 bases not matched to a gene; V was cut back by 5 bases and J by 1 base. Germline V gene data show CDR1 as MNHEY and CDR2 as SVGAGI. This CDR3 is built from 15 residues. CDR3 nucleotide sequence: TGTGCCAGCAGTCCGGACAGGGGAAGCAATCAGCCCCAGCATTTT. This encodes CASSPDRGSNQPQHF.

V and J are TRBV7-9 and TRBJ1-1; D is possibly TRBD1 (5 bases). In germline, CDR1 is SEHNR, CDR2 FQNEAQ (reference sequence). The CDR3 length is 16 residues. V was trimmed by 4 bases and J by 5 bases, leaving 20 bases between them. In nucleotides, the CDR3 is TGTGCCAGCAGCTCCCAGATGGGGCTTACGGGAACTGAAGCTTTCTTT. Protein product: CASSSQMGLTGTEAFF.

The chain couples TRBV11-2 to TRBJ1-4, with TRBD1 matching over 9 bases. Trimming removed 4 bases from V and 5 bases from J; junction bases left unmatched: 5. Germline V gene data show CDR1 as SGHAT and CDR2 as FQNNGV. This CDR3 comprises 15 residues. As DNA, the CDR3 is TGTGCCAGCAGCTCAGGACAGGGGTGGAATGAAAAACTGTTTTTT. Translating it yields CASSSGQGWNEKLFF.

The chain employs TRBV7-3 and TRBJ2-2; 7 bases fit TRBD1. Germline loops: CDR1 SGHTA, CDR2 FQGTGA. The V and J ends lost 5 bases and 5 bases, in that order; junction bases with no gene match: 2. The CDR3 is made up of 13 amino acids. CDR3 sequence reads: CASSPDRTGELFF. CDR3 DNA sequence: TGTGCCAGCAGCCCGGACAGGACCGGGGAGCTGTTTTTT.

The V call is TRBV6-5, the J call TRBJ1-1; D is uncertain. This CDR3 comprises 13 residues. Germline CDR1 is MNHEY and CDR2 is SVGAGI. V was pared by 7 bases and J by 0 bases, with 9 bases between. CDR3 sequence reads: CASTLTVNTEAFF. The CDR3 region has the DNA TGTGCCAGCACCCTAACAGTGAACACTGAAGCTTTCTTT.

This clone has more than one count but fewer than ten. This chain connects TRBV6-5 to TRBJ1-1, with 7 bases matching TRBD1. This CDR3 contains 14 residues. Germline V CDR1 and CDR2: MNHEY, SVGAGI. V lost 5 bases and J lost 1; bases outside the gene matches: 4. CDR3 protein: CASSTPGGNTEAFF. The DNA of the CDR3 is TGTGCCAGCAGTACTCCAGGGGGGAACACTGAAGCTTTCTTT.

This clone was seen a few times. The CDR3 spells CASSNPGLHNSPLHF. CDR3 sequence (DNA): TGTGCCAGCAGTAACCCGGGACTGCATAATTCACCCCTCCACTTT. The chain is built from TRBV2 and TRBJ1-6; D is possibly TRBD1 (5 bases). CDR3 size: 15 residues. The V and J ends lost 5 bases and 5 bases respectively, with 13 bases between them. The germline CDR1 and CDR2 sequences are SNHLY and FYNNEI.

The genes are TRBV15 and TRBJ1-2, with D unclear. The CDR3 length is 14 residues. Germline V gives CDR1 LNHNV, CDR2 YYDKDF (reference sequence). V was shortened by 0 bases and J by 2 bases, with 7 bases between the two germline ends. The CDR3 loop reads CATSRDLRNYGYTF. CDR3 DNA: TGTGCCACCAGCAGAGATCTAAGAAACTATGGCTACACCTTC.

This sequence joins TRBV19 and TRBJ1-5, with 9 bases matching TRBD1. CDR3 length equals 15 residues. Germline V gene sequence: CDR1 LNHDA, CDR2 SQIVND (reference sequence). V gave up 5 bases and J gave up 5 bases; unmatched junction bases: 7. The CDR3, as DNA: TGTGCCAGTAGTCCCGTGACAGGGGGGTATCAGCCCCAGCATTTT. This translates into CASSPVTGGYQPQHF.

The chain is built from TRBV7-2 and TRBJ2-2; D remains ambiguous. Germline CDR1 reads SGHTA; CDR2 reads FQGNSA. Trimming pared 1 base from V and 1 base from J, leaving 7 bases between. The CDR3 has 15 amino acids. The CDR3 DNA reads TGTGCCAGCAGCTTAGAGGGTAGGAACACCGGGGAGCTGTTTTTT. It codes for CASSLEGRNTGELFF.

This clone appeared a single time. V usage is TRBV5-1 and J usage is TRBJ2-7; D uncertain. V was shortened by 0 bases and J by 1 base, with 8 bases between the two germline ends. The CDR3 contains 14 residues. Germline-derived CDR1 and CDR2 are SGHRS and YFSETQ. The CDR3 DNA is TGCGCCAGCAGCTTGGTGCTGGGTTCCTACGAGCAGTACTTC. Translated: CASSLVLGSYEQYF.

The chain is built from TRBV6-5 and TRBJ1-1, with 9 bases that match TRBD1. Germline CDR1 and CDR2: MNHEY and SVGAGI. The CDR3 spans 13 residues. V dropped 6 bases and J dropped 6; count of bases not matched to a gene: 5. The CDR3 DNA sequence: TGTGCCAGCAGAGGACAGGGGAGGCCTGAAGCTTTCTTT. Its protein product is CASRGQGRPEAFF.

This clone was detected ten times or more. The sample contains more than one DNA sequence encoding this CDR3. The chain is built from TRBV7-9 and TRBJ2-7; D remains unclear. CDR1 and CDR2 (germline): SEHNR, FQNEAQ (reference sequence). The length of the CDR3 is 11 residues. With 4 bases removed from V and 2 bases from J, the gap between germline ends came to 3 bases. The CDR3 is CASSSAYEQYF. CDR3 DNA: TGTGCCAGCAGCTCCGCCTACGAGCAGTACTTC.

The chain is built from TRBV27 and TRBJ2-6, with no clear D. The V and J ends lost 7 bases and 1 base respectively, with 11 bases between them. The CDR3 runs to 15 residues. CDR1 and CDR2 (germline): MNHEY, SMNVEV (reference sequence). In nucleotides, the CDR3 is TGTGCCAGCAAAACAATGAGGTCTGGGGCCAACGTCCTGACTTTC. It codes for CASKTMRSGANVLTF.

The gene calls are TRBV2 and TRBJ2-5; 7 positions agree with TRBD1. Germline assignment: CDR1 SNHLY and CDR2 FYNNEI. The CDR3 extends over 12 amino acids. The V and J ends lost 9 bases and 4 bases, in that order; junction bases with no gene match: 5. CDR3 DNA: TGTGCCAGTTCACAGGGGCGAGAGACCCAGTACTTC. Translating it yields CASSQGRETQYF.

This clone has a handful of counts. This chain uses TRBV7-8 with TRBJ1-4, with D perhaps TRBD1 (5 bases). The CDR3 has 15 residues. V shed 8 bases and J shed 10 bases, with 23 bases lying between them. CDR1 is SGHVS, CDR2 FQNEAQ, per germline. CDR3 residues: CASGTPGLGRGKLFF. DNA for the CDR3: TGTGCCAGCGGCACCCCGGGACTGGGGAGGGGAAAACTGTTTTTT.

This clone has a handful of counts. The chain recombines TRBV18 with TRBJ2-3, with D maybe TRBD2 (6 bases). The V end was cut by 2 bases, the J end by 2 bases, with 14 bases between. The CDR3 covers 16 residues. The germline V gene has CDR1 KGHSH and CDR2 LQKENI. The chain's CDR3 is CASSPRGGANTDTQYF. The DNA of the CDR3 is TGTGCCAGCTCACCAAGAGGAGGGGCCAACACAGATACGCAGTATTTT.

This chain connects TRBV6-5 to TRBJ1-5; TRBD1 is a possible D gene (6 bases). This CDR3 region has 13 residues. Germline loops: CDR1 MNHEY, CDR2 SVGAGI. Trimming cost V 9 bases and J 7 bases, with 16 bases left between them. CDR3 DNA sequence: TGTGCCAGACCGGGGCCAGGGGTGCAGCCCCAGCATTTT. Translated: CARPGPGVQPQHF.

Only a few counts were recorded for this clone. V gene TRBV11-2 combines with J gene TRBJ2-1; the D gene is possibly TRBD1 (7 bases). Germline V gene lookup returns CDR1 SGHAT and CDR2 FQNNGV. The length of the CDR3 is 16 residues. The ends were cut back, 1 base at V and 7 bases at J, with 17 bases in the middle. CDR3 DNA sequence: TGTGCCAGCAGCTTAGGGCGCGGGACAGAGAGAAATGAGCAGTTCTTC. This gives the protein CASSLGRGTERNEQFF. Full variable domain (missing parts from reference TRBV11-2 and TRBJ2-1): EAGVAQSPRYKIIEKRQSVAFWCNPISGHATLYWYQQILGQGPKLLIQFQNNGVVDDSQLPKDRFSAERLKGVDSTLKIQPAKLEDSAVYLCASSLGRGTERNEQFFGPGTRLTVL.

V gene TRBV30 combines with J gene TRBJ1-1; D is uncertain. This CDR3 has 12 amino acids. CDR1 and CDR2 from the germline V gene are GTSNPN and SVGIG (reference sequence). Trimming left V 2 bases short and J 6 bases short, with 10 bases between. The CDR3 here is CAWSRASAEAFF. CDR3 bases: TGTGCCTGGAGTAGAGCGTCTGCTGAAGCTTTCTTT.

The rearrangement uses TRBV15 and TRBJ2-1, with D tentatively TRBD2 (6 bases). V lost 0 bases, J lost 2 bases, and 14 bases lay in between. CDR1 and CDR2 from the germline V gene are LNHNV and YYDKDF (reference sequence). The CDR3 consists of 17 residues. Here the CDR3 reads CATSRDPGDLAYNEQFF. The DNA of the CDR3 is TGTGCCACCAGCAGAGATCCGGGGGACCTCGCCTACAATGAGCAGTTCTTC.

CDR3: CSVEEKGDYGYTF. The CDR3 DNA is TGCAGCGTTGAAGAAAAAGGGGACTATGGCTACACCTTC. The genes are TRBV29-1 and TRBJ1-2; D might be TRBD1 (5 bases). There are 13 residues in the CDR3. Germline CDR1 is SQVTM and CDR2 is ANQGSEA. V shed 0 bases and J shed 3 bases, with 8 bases lying between them.

This clone was detected a few times. The chain carries TRBV5-4 and TRBJ1-5, with D maybe TRBD1 (6 bases). CDR1 is SGHNT and CDR2 is YYREEE in the germline V gene (reference sequence). Between the trimmed V and J ends, which lost 6 bases and 3 bases, there was a span of 10 bases. The CDR3 loop spans 13 amino acids. The DNA of the CDR3 is TGTGCCAGCAACGGACAGAACAATCAGCCCCAGCATTTT. Translating it yields CASNGQNNQPQHF.

The V gene is TRBV6-6, the J gene TRBJ1-1; no definite D call. The CDR3 has 11 amino acids. Trimming shortened V by 9 bases and J by 3 bases, and 8 bases separated the two germline ends. The V gene's germline CDR1 is MNHNY and CDR2 SVGAGI (reference sequence). CDR3 residues: CASLEDTEAFF. The CDR3 nucleotides read TGTGCCAGTCTAGAAGACACTGAAGCTTTCTTT.